The 20 T cell receptor beta chains reported below all come from one sample, sequenced in a study of CD8+ T cells in alopecia areata. Treatment defined: oral pan-JAK inhibitor, 5-10 mg twice daily. Extracted RNA was reverse transcribed, and the resulting cDNA served as sequencing template. The data were produced by immunoSEQ multiplex PCR, yet TCRdb's version contains in-frame clones alone and is incomplete. The sample shows about 210,000 clones, over 60% of them seen only once. This specimen was CD4+ T cells sorted from blood, taken at week 4, from a patient treated with tofacitinib. All receptors come from a human donor with alopecia areata.

This clone was seen more than once but under ten times. The V and J genes are TRBV14 and TRBJ1-6; 9 nucleotides match TRBD1. Unmatched junction bases numbered 1, after V lost 1 base and J lost 6 bases. CDR1 and CDR2 (germline): SGHDN, FVKESK. This CDR3 comprises 15 residues. The CDR3 sequence is CASSQAGQGNSPLHF. The CDR3 bases are TGTGCCAGCAGCCAAGCGGGACAGGGTAATTCACCCCTCCACTTT.

The CDR3 protein is CASSEPGNLRETQYF. The DNA for the CDR3 is TGTGCCAGCAGTGAGCCGGGCAACCTAAGGGAGACCCAGTACTTC. The chain recombines TRBV25-1 with TRBJ2-5; no definite D call. The CDR3 has 15 amino acids. Germline CDR1 MGHDK, CDR2 SYGVNS. The germline V and J ends were trimmed by 3 bases and 5 bases, with 16 bases remaining between them.

In regard to this clone: Distinct nucleotide sequences in the sample also encode this CDR3. The rearrangement uses TRBV7-9 and TRBJ1-2; D not certain. This CDR3 region has 13 residues. V lost 6 bases and J 8 bases, leaving 16 bases between the germline ends. Germline values: CDR1 SEHNR, CDR2 FQNEAQ (reference sequence). CDR3 protein: CASSSGPSRGYTF. The CDR3 DNA reads TGTGCCAGCAGTTCCGGACCTTCTCGGGGCTACACCTTC.

V usage is TRBV4-1 and J usage is TRBJ2-3, with D possibly TRBD2 on 6 matching bases. The CDR3 loop spans 13 amino acids. V was pared by 4 bases and J by 2 bases, with 7 bases between. Germline V gives CDR1 MGHRA, CDR2 YSYEKL. This CDR3 reads CASSRRDTDTQYF. The DNA of the CDR3 is TGCGCCAGCAGCCGGCGGGACACAGATACGCAGTATTTT.

V and J are TRBV29-1 and TRBJ2-3; no definite D call. Trimming took 5 bases from V and 4 from J, leaving 10 bases between them. The germline CDR1 and CDR2 sequences are SQVTM and ANQGSEA. The CDR3 has 12 residues. CDR3 nucleotides: TGCAGCGTTATGGTGTCGGCAGATACGCAGTATTTT. Translating it yields CSVMVSADTQYF.

This chain links TRBV4-2 with TRBJ1-2, with D uncertain. V lost 0 bases and J lost 8, with 13 bases in between. The germline V gene encodes CDR1 LGHNA and CDR2 YNFKEQ. This CDR3 region has 14 residues. This CDR3 reads CASSQDNGRSGYTF. The CDR3 DNA reads as TGTGCCAGCAGCCAAGATAACGGCAGGTCCGGCTACACCTTC.

The chain carries TRBV2 and TRBJ2-5, with D unresolved. CDR3 length: 13 residues. Trimming left V 4 bases short and J 3 bases short, with 9 bases between. Germline V gene lookup returns CDR1 SNHLY and CDR2 FYNNEI. CDR3 DNA sequence: TGTGCCAGCAGTGGCGCAAGGAAAGAGACCCAGTACTTC. Its protein is CASSGARKETQYF.

Only one count was recorded for this clone. The V gene is TRBV5-4, the J gene TRBJ1-1; no clear D. The germline CDR1 and CDR2 sequences are SGHNT and YYREEE (reference sequence). CDR3 size: 14 residues. V lost 7 bases to trimming and J lost 0 bases, with 13 bases between them. The CDR3 sequence is CASRSIGMNTEAFF. CDR3 nucleotides: TGTGCCAGCCGTTCGATCGGCATGAACACTGAAGCTTTCTTT. Together with reference TRBV5-4 and TRBJ1-1, the CDR3 gives the full variable domain: ETGVTQSPTHLIKTRGQQVTLRCSSQSGHNTVSWYQQALGQGPQFIFQYYREEENGRGNFPPRFSGLQFPNYSSELNVNALELDDSALYLCASRSIGMNTEAFFGQGTRLTVV.

The table lists this clone with a count of one. This chain links TRBV30 with TRBJ2-2; TRBD2 is a possible D gene (6 bases). Trimming took 6 bases from V and 6 from J, leaving 17 bases between them. Germline V gene data show CDR1 as GTSNPN and CDR2 as SVGIG (reference sequence). The CDR3 has 14 residues. CDR3 nucleotide sequence: TGTGCCTGTAGTTGGGGCGGGGCCCCCGGGGAGCTGTTTTTT. Translation: CACSWGGAPGELFF.

V gene TRBV4-1 combines with J gene TRBJ1-5, with D perhaps matching TRBD1 (5 bases). CDR3 length: 15 residues. Trimming pared 3 bases from V and 3 bases from J, leaving 12 bases between. The germline V gene has CDR1 MGHRA and CDR2 YSYEKL. CDR3 nucleotide sequence: TGCGCCAGCAGCCATCCTGGAGGGGCCAATCAGCCCCAGCATTTT. Translating gives CASSHPGGANQPQHF.

The table lists this clone with a few counts. This chain links TRBV9 with TRBJ1-2; a weak D match, TRBD1 (5 bases). The CDR3 spans 15 residues. V gave up 0 bases and J gave up 11 bases, with 20 bases separating them. Germline lookup yields CDR1 SGDLS and CDR2 YYNGEE. This CDR3 reads CASSVEQGVVMRYTF. The CDR3 bases are TGTGCCAGCAGCGTAGAGCAGGGAGTGGTTATGCGGTACACCTTC.

This chain links TRBV25-1 with TRBJ2-2, with D perhaps TRBD2 (6 bases). This CDR3 spans 17 amino acids. Trimming removed 1 base at V and 1 base at J, with 13 bases between. Germline-derived CDR1 and CDR2 are MGHDK and SYGVNS. CDR3 amino acids: CASSEWRESGNTGELFF. CDR3 DNA: TGTGCCAGCAGTGAATGGCGGGAAAGCGGGAACACCGGGGAGCTGTTTTTT.

This chain joins TRBV25-1 and TRBJ2-2; unclear D gene. The CDR3 is 13 residues long. Trimming cost V 3 bases and J 2 bases, with 4 bases left between them. Germline loops: CDR1 MGHDK, CDR2 SYGVNS. This CDR3 is CASSDPNTGELFF. CDR3 nucleotides: TGTGCCAGCAGTGACCCAAACACCGGGGAGCTGTTTTTT.

The CDR3 spells CASSLGTSNQPQHF. The CDR3 nucleotides are TGCGCCAGCAGCCTCGGGACAAGTAATCAGCCCCAGCATTTT. The J gene is TRBJ1-5, the V gene TRBV5-1, with TRBD1 as a possible D gene (6 bases). There are 14 residues in the CDR3. Germline V lookup: CDR1 SGHRS, CDR2 YFSETQ. The V and J ends lost 4 bases and 4 bases respectively, with 12 bases between them.

This clone was seen more than once but under ten times. The chain carries TRBV4-3 and TRBJ1-2, with 11 bases matching TRBD1. There are 16 residues in the CDR3. V lost 4 bases, J lost 8 bases, and 12 bases stayed unmatched. CDR1 and CDR2 (germline): LGHNA, YSLEER. The CDR3 loop is CASSPDRGQAWQGYTF. The DNA for the CDR3 is TGCGCCAGCAGCCCGGACAGGGGGCAGGCTTGGCAAGGCTACACCTTC.

The chain has TRBV6-5 and TRBJ2-3; D call uncertain. CDR1 is MNHEY, CDR2 SVGAGI, per germline. Between the trimmed V and J ends, which lost 4 bases and 7 bases, there was a span of 12 bases. The length of the CDR3 is 13 residues. The CDR3 DNA follows: TGTGCCAGCAGTTTCGGACCTACCAATACGCAGTATTTT. Protein: CASSFGPTNTQYF.

This clone showed up just a few times. The chain is built from TRBV5-1 and TRBJ2-1, with D hard to call. In germline, CDR1 is SGHRS, CDR2 YFSETQ. The CDR3 extends over 11 amino acids. V lost 7 bases, J lost 8 bases, and 10 bases lay in between. The CDR3 coding sequence is TGCGCCAGCCGCCGAGGCGATGAGCAGTTCTTC. It translates to CASRRGDEQFF.

This clone was seen a few times. J is TRBJ2-1 and V is TRBV6-5; perhaps TRBD2 as D (5 bases). V was clipped by 4 bases and J by 3 bases, with 13 bases between them. Germline V CDR1 and CDR2: MNHEY, SVGAGI. The CDR3 has 15 residues. The CDR3 DNA follows: TGTGCCAGCAGTTCAGGCGCGGGTTTCTACAATGAGCAGTTCTTC. Encoded protein: CASSSGAGFYNEQFF.

The chain couples TRBV28 to TRBJ2-7; 8 bases are shared with TRBD1. Germline trimming cut 2 bases from V and 7 bases from J; bases unmatched to any gene: 7. This CDR3 contains 14 residues. Germline lookup yields CDR1 MDHEN and CDR2 SYDVKM. CDR3 DNA: TGTGCCAGCAGTTTAAGTCAGGGGGCTAAGGAGCAGTACTTC. Its translation is CASSLSQGAKEQYF.

The V and J genes are TRBV6-5 and TRBJ2-7; TRBD1 is a possible D gene (6 bases). Germline values: CDR1 MNHEY, CDR2 SVGAGI. Between the trimmed V and J ends, which lost 6 bases and 2 bases, there was a span of 14 bases. The CDR3 spans 14 residues. CDR3 amino acids: CASRLGGGTYEQYF. Written as DNA, the CDR3 is TGTGCCAGCAGACTTGGGGGCGGAACCTACGAGCAGTACTTC.